The clone carrying this TCR beta chain was seen only a few times. Its antigen is not known. Germline V gene sequence: CDR1 SQVTM, CDR2 ANQGSEA. With 4 bases removed from V and 2 bases from J, the gap between germline ends came to 10 bases. The CDR3 spans 13 residues. This record belongs to a study of blood T cells in healthy people across ages. Next came a second PCR, run for roughly 6 to 11 cycles, which used a sample-barcoded 5' primer along with a J-beta primer mix. TCRdb reprocessed the 5' RACE reads with MiXCR, giving one entry per CDR3 protein. The sample holds roughly 1,000,000 distinct CDR3 sequences, 20% to 25% seen once. General observations from the study: Naive CD4+ cell counts and diversity both ran higher in long-lived than in aged donors.

This same sample was also part of a study on T cells of mothers and their children.

Input material: blood. The genes are TRBV29-1 and TRBJ2-3; D uncertain. The sequence came from a girl aged 2-10 years in good health. The CDR3 DNA follows: TGCAGCGTTGTTTACTGGACCACAGATACGCAGTATTTT. This gives the protein CSVVYWTTDTQYF.